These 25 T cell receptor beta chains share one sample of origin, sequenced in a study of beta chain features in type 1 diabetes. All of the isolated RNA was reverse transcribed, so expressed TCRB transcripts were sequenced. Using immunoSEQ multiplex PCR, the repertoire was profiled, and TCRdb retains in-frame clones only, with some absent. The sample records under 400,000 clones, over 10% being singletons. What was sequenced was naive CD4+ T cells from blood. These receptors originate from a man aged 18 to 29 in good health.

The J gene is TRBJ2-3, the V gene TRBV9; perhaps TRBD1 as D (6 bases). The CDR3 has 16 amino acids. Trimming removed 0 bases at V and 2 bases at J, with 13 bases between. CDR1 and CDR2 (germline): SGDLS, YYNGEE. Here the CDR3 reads CASSVDLGQITDTQYF. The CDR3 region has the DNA TGTGCCAGCAGCGTAGACTTGGGACAAATCACAGATACGCAGTATTTT.

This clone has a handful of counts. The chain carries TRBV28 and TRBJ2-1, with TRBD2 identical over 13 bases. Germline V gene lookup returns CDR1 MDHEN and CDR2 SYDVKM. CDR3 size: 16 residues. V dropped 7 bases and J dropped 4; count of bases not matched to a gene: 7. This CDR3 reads CASTRGLAGVYNEQFF. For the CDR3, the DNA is TGTGCCAGCACCCGAGGACTAGCGGGAGTTTACAATGAGCAGTTCTTC.

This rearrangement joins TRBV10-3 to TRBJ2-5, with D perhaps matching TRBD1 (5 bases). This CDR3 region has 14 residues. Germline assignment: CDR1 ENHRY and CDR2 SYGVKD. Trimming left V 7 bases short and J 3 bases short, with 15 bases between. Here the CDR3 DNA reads TGTGCCATCAAGCGTGGGCAGGGCGAAGAGACCCAGTACTTC. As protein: CAIKRGQGEETQYF.

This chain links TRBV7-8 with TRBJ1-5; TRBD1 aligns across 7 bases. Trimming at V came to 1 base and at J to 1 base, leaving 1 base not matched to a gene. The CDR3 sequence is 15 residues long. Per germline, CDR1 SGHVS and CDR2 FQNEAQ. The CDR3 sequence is CASSLVGQSNQPQHF. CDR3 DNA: TGTGCCAGCAGCTTAGTGGGACAGAGCAATCAGCCCCAGCATTTT.

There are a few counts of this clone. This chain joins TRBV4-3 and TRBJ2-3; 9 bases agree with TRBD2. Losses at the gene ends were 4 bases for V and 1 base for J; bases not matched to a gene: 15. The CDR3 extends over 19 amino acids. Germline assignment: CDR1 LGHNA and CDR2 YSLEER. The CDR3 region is CASSPSRGSGSLGTDTQYF. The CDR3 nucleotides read TGCGCCAGCAGCCCTTCCCGTGGTAGCGGGAGCTTAGGCACAGATACGCAGTATTTT.

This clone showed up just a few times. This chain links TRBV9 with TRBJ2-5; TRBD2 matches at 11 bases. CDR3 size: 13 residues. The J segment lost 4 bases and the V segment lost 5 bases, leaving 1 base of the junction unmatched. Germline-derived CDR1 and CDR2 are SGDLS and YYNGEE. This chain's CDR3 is CASSSGRGETQYF. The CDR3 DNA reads TGTGCCAGCAGTAGCGGGAGGGGAGAGACCCAGTACTTC.

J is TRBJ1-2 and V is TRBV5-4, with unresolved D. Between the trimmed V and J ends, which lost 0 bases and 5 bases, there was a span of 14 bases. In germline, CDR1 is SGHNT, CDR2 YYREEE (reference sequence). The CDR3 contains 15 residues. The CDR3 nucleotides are TGTGCCAGCAGCTTGGCCCTCGGGGTAGGATATGGCTACACCTTC. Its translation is CASSLALGVGYGYTF.

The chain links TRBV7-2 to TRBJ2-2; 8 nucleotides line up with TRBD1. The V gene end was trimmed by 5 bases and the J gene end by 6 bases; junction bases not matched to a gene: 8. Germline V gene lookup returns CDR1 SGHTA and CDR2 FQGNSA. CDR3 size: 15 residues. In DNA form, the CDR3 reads TGTGCCAGCAGCCCGGACAGGGCTGGCGCCGGGGAGCTGTTTTTT. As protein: CASSPDRAGAGELFF.

CDR3 residues: CASSLNFWGPADTQYF. The CDR3 DNA reads TGCGCCAGCAGCTTGAATTTTTGGGGGCCCGCAGATACGCAGTATTTT. The chain joins TRBV5-1 to TRBJ2-3, with a possible D match to TRBD1 (6 bases). V was clipped by 1 base and J by 4 bases, with 16 bases between them. Germline values: CDR1 SGHRS, CDR2 YFSETQ. This CDR3 has 16 residues.

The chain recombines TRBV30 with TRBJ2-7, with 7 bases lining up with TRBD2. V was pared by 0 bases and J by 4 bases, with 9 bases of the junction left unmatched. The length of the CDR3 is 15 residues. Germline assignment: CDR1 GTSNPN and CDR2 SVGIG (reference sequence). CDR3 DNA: TGTGCCTGGAGTGTACGAGGTAGCGGGCCGTACGAGCAGTACTTC. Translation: CAWSVRGSGPYEQYF.

The CDR3 DNA is TGTGCCAGCAGTAGACTAGCGGGAGGGTCGGTTGTGGAGACCCAGTACTTC. This codes for CASSRLAGGSVVETQYF. This sequence joins TRBV27 and TRBJ2-5; TRBD2 agrees at 14 bases. Germline V gives CDR1 MNHEY, CDR2 SMNVEV (reference sequence). The CDR3 totals 17 residues. V lost 5 bases, J lost 5 bases, and 10 bases stayed unmatched.

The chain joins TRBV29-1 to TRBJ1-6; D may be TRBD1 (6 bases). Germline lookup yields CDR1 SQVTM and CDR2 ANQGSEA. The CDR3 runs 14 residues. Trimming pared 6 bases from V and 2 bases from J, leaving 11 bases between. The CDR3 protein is CSVQQGPYNSPLHF. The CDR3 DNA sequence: TGCAGCGTCCAACAGGGCCCCTATAATTCACCCCTCCACTTT.

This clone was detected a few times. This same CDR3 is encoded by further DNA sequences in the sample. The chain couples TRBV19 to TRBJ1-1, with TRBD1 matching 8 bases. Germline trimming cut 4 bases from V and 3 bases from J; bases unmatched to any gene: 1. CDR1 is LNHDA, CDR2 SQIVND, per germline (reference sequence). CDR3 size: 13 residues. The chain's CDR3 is CASSTTGDTEAFF. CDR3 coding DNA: TGTGCCAGTAGTACGACAGGGGACACTGAAGCTTTCTTT. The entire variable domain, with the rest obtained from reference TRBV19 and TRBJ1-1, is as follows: DGGITQSPKYLFRKEGQNVTLSCEQNLNHDAMYWYRQDPGQGLRLIYYSQIVNDFQKGDIAEGYSVSREKKESFPLTVTSAQKNPTAFYLCASSTTGDTEAFFGQGTRLTVV.

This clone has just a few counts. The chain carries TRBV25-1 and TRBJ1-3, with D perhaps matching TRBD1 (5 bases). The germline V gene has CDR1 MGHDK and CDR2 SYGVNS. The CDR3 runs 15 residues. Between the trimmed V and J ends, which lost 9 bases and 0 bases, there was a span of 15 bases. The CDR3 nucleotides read TGTGCCAGTCCGACAGATAAACTCTCTGGAAACACCATATATTTT. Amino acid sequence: CASPTDKLSGNTIYF.

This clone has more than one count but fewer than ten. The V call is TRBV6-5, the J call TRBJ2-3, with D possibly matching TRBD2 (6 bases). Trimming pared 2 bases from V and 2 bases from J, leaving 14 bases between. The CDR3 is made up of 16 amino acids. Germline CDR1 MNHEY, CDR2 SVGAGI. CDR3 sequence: CASSYGGTPNTDTQYF. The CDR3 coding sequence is TGTGCCAGCAGTTACGGGGGGACTCCAAACACAGATACGCAGTATTTT.

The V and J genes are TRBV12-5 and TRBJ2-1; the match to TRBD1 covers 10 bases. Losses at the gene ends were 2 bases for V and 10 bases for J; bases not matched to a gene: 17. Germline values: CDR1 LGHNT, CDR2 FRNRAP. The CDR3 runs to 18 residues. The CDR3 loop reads CASGLTRDRGDPTWEQFF. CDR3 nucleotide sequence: TGTGCTAGTGGTTTGACCCGGGACAGGGGCGACCCGACCTGGGAGCAGTTCTTC. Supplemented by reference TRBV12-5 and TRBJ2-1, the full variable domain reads DARVTQTPRHKVTEMGQEVTMRCQPILGHNTVFWYRQTMMQGLELLAYFRNRAPLDDSGMPKDRFSAEMPDATLATLKIQPSEPRDSAVYFCASGLTRDRGDPTWEQFFGPGTRLTVL.

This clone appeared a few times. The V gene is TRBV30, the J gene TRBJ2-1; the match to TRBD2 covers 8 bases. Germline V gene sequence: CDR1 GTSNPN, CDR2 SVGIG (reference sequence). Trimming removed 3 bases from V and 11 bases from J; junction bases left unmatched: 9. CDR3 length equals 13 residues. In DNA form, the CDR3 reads TGTGCCTGGAGGTCCGGGGGGGGCCGGAAGCAGTTCTTC. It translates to CAWRSGGGRKQFF. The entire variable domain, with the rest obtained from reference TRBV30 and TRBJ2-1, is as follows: SQTIHQWPATLVQPVGSPLSLECTVEGTSNPNLYWYRQAAGRGLQLLFYSVGIGQISSEVPQNLSASRPQDRQFILSSKKLLLSDSGFYLCAWRSGGGRKQFFGPGTRLTVL.

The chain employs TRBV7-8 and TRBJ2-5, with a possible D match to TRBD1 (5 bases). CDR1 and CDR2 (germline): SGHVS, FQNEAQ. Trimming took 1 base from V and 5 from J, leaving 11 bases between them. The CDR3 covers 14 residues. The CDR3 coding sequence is TGTGCCAGCAGCTTAGTTCAGGGTGTGGAGACCCAGTACTTC. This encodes CASSLVQGVETQYF.

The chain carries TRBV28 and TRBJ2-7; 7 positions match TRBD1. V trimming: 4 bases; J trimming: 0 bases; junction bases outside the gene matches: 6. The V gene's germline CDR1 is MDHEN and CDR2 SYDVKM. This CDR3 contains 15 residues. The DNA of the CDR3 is TGTGCCAGCAGTTCGGGGACAGCCAGCTCCTACGAGCAGTACTTC. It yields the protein CASSSGTASSYEQYF.

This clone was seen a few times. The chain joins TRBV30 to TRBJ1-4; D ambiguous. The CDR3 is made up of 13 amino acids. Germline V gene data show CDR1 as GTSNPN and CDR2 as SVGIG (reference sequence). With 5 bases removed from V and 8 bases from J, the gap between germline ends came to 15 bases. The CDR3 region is CAWSRGNGEKLFF. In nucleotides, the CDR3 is TGTGCCTGGTCGCGAGGGAACGGAGAAAAACTGTTTTTT.

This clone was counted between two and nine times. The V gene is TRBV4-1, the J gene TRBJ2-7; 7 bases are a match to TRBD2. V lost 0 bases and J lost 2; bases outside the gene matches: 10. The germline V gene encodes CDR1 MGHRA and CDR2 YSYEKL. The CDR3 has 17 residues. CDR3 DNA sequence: TGCGCCAGCAGCCAAGAATCGTGGCCCAGCGGGGCCTACGAGCAGTACTTC. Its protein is CASSQESWPSGAYEQYF.

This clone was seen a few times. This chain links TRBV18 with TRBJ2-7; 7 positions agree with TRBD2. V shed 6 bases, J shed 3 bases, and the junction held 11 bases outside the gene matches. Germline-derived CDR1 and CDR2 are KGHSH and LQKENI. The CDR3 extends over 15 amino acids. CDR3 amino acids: CASSPTSDSYYEQYF. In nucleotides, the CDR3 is TGTGCCAGCTCCCCAACTAGCGACTCCTACTACGAGCAGTACTTC.

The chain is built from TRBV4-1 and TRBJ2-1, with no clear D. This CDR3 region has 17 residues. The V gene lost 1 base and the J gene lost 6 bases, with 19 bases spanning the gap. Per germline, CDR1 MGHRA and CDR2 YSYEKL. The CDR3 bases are TGCGCCAGCAGCCAAGCGCTCTCTGGTACTACGGGCAATGAGCAGTTCTTC. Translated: CASSQALSGTTGNEQFF.

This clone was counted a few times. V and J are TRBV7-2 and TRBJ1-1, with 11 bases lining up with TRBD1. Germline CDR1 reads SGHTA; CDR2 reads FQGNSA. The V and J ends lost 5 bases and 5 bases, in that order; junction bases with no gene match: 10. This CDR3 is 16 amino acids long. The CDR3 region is CASSLSGQGVKTEAFF. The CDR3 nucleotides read TGTGCCAGCAGCCTTTCGGGACAGGGGGTAAAGACTGAAGCTTTCTTT.

CDR3 sequence reads: CAWGIGGGQPQHF. CDR3 sequence (DNA): TGTGCCTGGGGGATTGGAGGAGGACAGCCCCAGCATTTT. This sequence joins TRBV30 and TRBJ1-5; no definite D call. This CDR3 has 13 amino acids. Per germline, CDR1 GTSNPN and CDR2 SVGIG (reference sequence). The V end was cut by 5 bases, the J end by 7 bases, with 15 bases between.